What follows are 18 T cell receptor beta chains derived from one specimen sequenced in a study of response to subunit inactivated influenza vaccine. TCRdb recomputed calls from the RT-PCR reads with MiXCR, one row per CDR3 protein. The sample gives roughly 500,000 distinct CDR3 sequences, 16% of which show up once; 2.5% to 3.5% is in the top ten. The starting material was CD4+ T cells sorted from PBMCs, obtained less than 30 months after vaccination. These receptors were taken from a man between 50 and 69 years old who received an inactivated influenza vaccine.

J is TRBJ1-1 and V is TRBV18; D remains unclear. Trimming pared 1 base from V and 0 bases from J, leaving 9 bases between. Germline assignment: CDR1 KGHSH and CDR2 LQKENI. CDR3 length: 15 amino acids. The CDR3 loop reads CASSPRTGMNTEAFF. The CDR3 coding sequence is TGTGCCAGCTCACCACGTACGGGTATGAACACTGAAGCTTTCTTT.

The genes are TRBV4-3 and TRBJ2-5; possibly TRBD2 for D (5 bases). The CDR3 totals 15 residues. The V end lost 4 bases, the J end lost 2 bases, and 14 bases lay between the germline ends. Germline CDR1 is LGHNA and CDR2 is YSLEER. The CDR3 DNA is TGCGCCAGCAGCCGGCAGACGGGATCACAAGAGACCCAGTACTTC. It translates to CASSRQTGSQETQYF.

The CDR3 DNA follows: TGTGCCAGCAGTAGAAAGAGGACCGAACCCTACGAGCAGTACTTC. Protein product: CASSRKRTEPYEQYF. The genes are TRBV27 and TRBJ2-7; D remains ambiguous. Germline V gene sequence: CDR1 MNHEY, CDR2 SMNVEV (reference sequence). The CDR3 is made up of 15 amino acids. Trimming left V 5 bases short and J 2 bases short, with 16 bases between.

The chain links TRBV11-1 to TRBJ2-1; D is undetermined. The CDR3 runs to 16 residues. V was cut by 1 base and J by 0 bases, with 10 bases left in between. CDR1 is SGHAT, CDR2 FQDESV, per germline (reference sequence). Here the CDR3 DNA reads TGTGCCAGCAGCTTAGTCAACTACAACTCCTACAATGAGCAGTTCTTC. The encoded protein is CASSLVNYNSYNEQFF.

The rearrangement links TRBV4-3 to TRBJ2-5; no reliable D call. The CDR3 contains 14 residues. The ends were cut back, 1 base at V and 5 bases at J, with 11 bases in the middle. From germline, CDR1 is LGHNA and CDR2 YSLEER. The CDR3 spells CASSQVSSSETQYF. CDR3 coding DNA: TGCGCCAGCAGCCAAGTCTCGAGTAGCGAGACCCAGTACTTC.

The table lists this clonotype with a few counts. V is TRBV19 and J is TRBJ1-5; weak D call: TRBD1 (6 bases). Germline-derived CDR1 and CDR2 are LNHDA and SQIVND (reference sequence). With 5 bases removed from V and 0 bases from J, the gap between germline ends came to 11 bases. This CDR3 contains 15 residues. The chain's CDR3 is CASSRTVNSNQPQHF. The CDR3 DNA reads as TGTGCCAGTAGTCGGACAGTTAATAGCAATCAGCCCCAGCATTTT.

This clonotype has at least ten counts. This chain joins TRBV6-5 and TRBJ1-1, with 9 bases lining up with TRBD1. J gave up 1 base and V 2 bases, and 8 bases lay outside the gene matches. Germline V gene data show CDR1 as MNHEY and CDR2 as SVGAGI. There are 17 residues in the CDR3. The CDR3 protein is CASSYRPLGQGNTEAFF. The CDR3 bases are TGTGCCAGCAGTTACAGGCCCCTGGGACAGGGGAACACTGAAGCTTTCTTT.

The chain carries TRBV4-3 and TRBJ2-5; D is uncertain. The CDR3 is 15 residues long. Deletions cut 0 bases from V and 0 bases from J, with 8 bases between. Germline V gene lookup returns CDR1 LGHNA and CDR2 YSLEER. The CDR3 region is CASSQDLKHQETQYF. The CDR3 DNA sequence: TGCGCCAGCAGCCAAGATCTTAAGCACCAAGAGACCCAGTACTTC.

This clonotype has more than one count but fewer than ten. The V call is TRBV10-2, the J call TRBJ2-7; D gene unclear. The ends were cut back, 4 bases at V and 2 bases at J, with 9 bases in the middle. CDR1 WSHSY and CDR2 SAAADI come from the germline V gene. The CDR3 is made up of 13 amino acids. The CDR3 nucleotides are TGCGCCAGCAGTGTCGACTCAGCCTACGAGCAGTACTTC. This sequence encodes CASSVDSAYEQYF.

The genes are TRBV6-4 and TRBJ2-2, with a possible D match to TRBD2 (6 bases). The CDR3 covers 13 residues. The germline V gene encodes CDR1 MRHNA and CDR2 SNTAGT. V lost 8 bases to trimming and J lost 5 bases, with 12 bases between them. CDR3 in amino acids: CASRGVVTGELFF. The CDR3, as DNA: TGTGCCAGCCGCGGGGTTGTGACCGGGGAGCTGTTTTTT.

This clonotype was recorded many times. The V gene is TRBV20-1, the J gene TRBJ2-3, with D possibly matching TRBD2 (6 bases). The V end was cut by 6 bases, the J end by 4 bases, with 20 bases between. The germline V gene has CDR1 DFQATT and CDR2 SNEGSKA (reference sequence). The CDR3 has 15 amino acids. DNA for the CDR3: TGCAGTGCGACAAAAACAGCGGAGGGCTCAGATACGCAGTATTTT. Translating it yields CSATKTAEGSDTQYF.

The chain combines TRBV2 with TRBJ1-5; 7 bases fit TRBD1. Germline CDR1 reads SNHLY; CDR2 reads FYNNEI. V shed 8 bases and J 2 bases; nucleotides not matched to a gene: 6. This CDR3 contains 14 residues. CDR3 in amino acids: CASQQGSGNQPQHF. The CDR3 nucleotides read TGTGCCAGCCAACAGGGGTCCGGCAATCAGCCCCAGCATTTT.

The V gene is TRBV20-1, the J gene TRBJ2-1; the match to TRBD2 covers 9 bases. Germline loops: CDR1 DFQATT, CDR2 SNEGSKA (reference sequence). This CDR3 has 15 residues. The V and J ends lost 0 bases and 6 bases, in that order; junction bases with no gene match: 6. This CDR3 reads CSAREAGGPGNEQFF. As DNA, the CDR3 is TGCAGTGCTAGAGAGGCGGGAGGGCCGGGCAATGAGCAGTTCTTC.

This clonotype was observed many times. The chain has TRBV30 and TRBJ2-7; D assignment may be TRBD1 or TRBD2 (5 bases each). CDR1 GTSNPN and CDR2 SVGIG come from the germline V gene (reference sequence). This CDR3 region has 13 residues. The V and J ends lost 5 bases and 2 bases respectively, with 13 bases between them. The CDR3 coding sequence is TGTGCCTGGGGAGGTAGGACAACCTACGAGCAGTACTTC. Its protein product is CAWGGRTTYEQYF.

CDR3 DNA: TGTGCCAGCTCACCACCGGGTAGTCGGGGTTTCTTT. Its protein is CASSPPGSRGFF. This chain uses TRBV18 with TRBJ1-1; D remains ambiguous. Trimming took off 0 bases at V and 13 bases at J, with 12 bases between the two ends. The germline V gene encodes CDR1 KGHSH and CDR2 LQKENI. The CDR3 runs to 12 residues. Together with reference TRBV18 and TRBJ1-1, the CDR3 gives the full variable domain: NAGVMQNPRHLVRRRGQEARLRCSPMKGHSHVYWYRQLPEEGLKFMVYLQKENIIDESGMPKERFSAEFPKEGPSILRIQQVVRGDSAAYFCASSPPGSRGFFGQGTRLTVV.

This clonotype was counted only a few times. The chain has TRBV20-1 and TRBJ2-1, with 15 bases that match TRBD2. V dropped 1 base and J dropped 7; count of bases not matched to a gene: 2. CDR3 length equals 15 residues. Germline V gene sequence: CDR1 DFQATT, CDR2 SNEGSKA (reference sequence). CDR3 protein: CSARGTSGRANEQFF. Here the CDR3 DNA reads TGCAGTGCTAGAGGGACTAGCGGGAGGGCAAATGAGCAGTTCTTC.

CDR3: CASSLVSQRRNTEAFF. CDR3 sequence (DNA): TGTGCCAGCAGCTTAGTGTCTCAGAGGAGGAACACTGAAGCTTTCTTT. The chain links TRBV7-8 to TRBJ1-1, with D unresolved. In germline, CDR1 is SGHVS, CDR2 FQNEAQ. This CDR3 is built from 16 residues. V lost 1 base, J lost 1 base, and 13 bases lay in between.

The V call is TRBV7-8, the J call TRBJ1-3, with a weak D call TRBD1 (6 bases). V was clipped by 3 bases and J by 3 bases, with 18 bases between them. CDR3 length: 17 amino acids. The germline gives CDR1 SGHVS, CDR2 FQNEAQ. CDR3 amino acids: CASSFTGITAIGNTIYF. CDR3 sequence (DNA): TGTGCCAGCAGCTTCACAGGGATCACTGCAATTGGAAACACCATATATTTT.